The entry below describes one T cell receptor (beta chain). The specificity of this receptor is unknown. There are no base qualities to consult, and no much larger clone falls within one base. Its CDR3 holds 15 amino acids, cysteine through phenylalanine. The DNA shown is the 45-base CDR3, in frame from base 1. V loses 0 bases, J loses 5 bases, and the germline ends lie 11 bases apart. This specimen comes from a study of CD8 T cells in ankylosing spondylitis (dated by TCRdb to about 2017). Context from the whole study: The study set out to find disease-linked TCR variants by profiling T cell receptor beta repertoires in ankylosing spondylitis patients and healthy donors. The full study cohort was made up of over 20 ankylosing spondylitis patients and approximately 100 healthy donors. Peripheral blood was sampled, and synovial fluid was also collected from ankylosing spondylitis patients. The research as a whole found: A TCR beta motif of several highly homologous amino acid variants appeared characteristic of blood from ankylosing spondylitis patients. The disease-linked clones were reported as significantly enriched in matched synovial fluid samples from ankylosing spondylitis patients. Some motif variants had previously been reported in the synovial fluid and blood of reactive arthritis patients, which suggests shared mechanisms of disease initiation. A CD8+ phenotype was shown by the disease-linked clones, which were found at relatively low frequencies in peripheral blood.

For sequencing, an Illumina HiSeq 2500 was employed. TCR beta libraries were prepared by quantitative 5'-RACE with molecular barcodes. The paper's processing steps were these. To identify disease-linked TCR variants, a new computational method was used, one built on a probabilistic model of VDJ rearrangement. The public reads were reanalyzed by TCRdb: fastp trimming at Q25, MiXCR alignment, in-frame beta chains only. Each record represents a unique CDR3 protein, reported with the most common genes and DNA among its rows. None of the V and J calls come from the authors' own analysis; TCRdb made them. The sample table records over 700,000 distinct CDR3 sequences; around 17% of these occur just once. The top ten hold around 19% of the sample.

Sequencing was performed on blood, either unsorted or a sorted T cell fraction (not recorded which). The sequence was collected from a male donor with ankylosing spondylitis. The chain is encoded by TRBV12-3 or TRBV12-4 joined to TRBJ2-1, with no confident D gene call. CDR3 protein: CASSLAGIFHNEQFF. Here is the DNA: TGTGCCAGCAGTTTAGCGGGGATCTTCCACAATGAGCAGTTCTTC.